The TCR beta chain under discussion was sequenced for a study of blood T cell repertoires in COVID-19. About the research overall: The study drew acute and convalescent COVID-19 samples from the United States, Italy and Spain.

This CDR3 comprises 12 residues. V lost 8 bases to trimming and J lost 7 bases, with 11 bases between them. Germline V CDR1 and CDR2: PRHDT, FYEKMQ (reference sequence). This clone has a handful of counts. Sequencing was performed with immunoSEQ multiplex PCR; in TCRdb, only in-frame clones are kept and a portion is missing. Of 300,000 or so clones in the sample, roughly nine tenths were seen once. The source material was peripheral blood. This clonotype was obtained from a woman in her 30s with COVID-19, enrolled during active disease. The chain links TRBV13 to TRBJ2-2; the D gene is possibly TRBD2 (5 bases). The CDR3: CASGLLHGELFF. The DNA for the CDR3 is TGTGCCAGCGGACTTTTACACGGGGAGCTGTTTTTT.